This passage covers 2 T cell receptor beta chains from one sample sequenced in a study of breast tumors, draining lymph nodes, adjacent tissues. TCRdb re-called the multiplex PCR reads through MiXCR, storing one row per CDR3 protein. The sample contains approximately 20,000 distinct CDR3 sequences, 50% of which appear only once. The sequencing sample was made of breast tumor tissue. These receptors were collected from a female donor with breast cancer. Some clones in this sample may be carry-over from other donors' samples.

The rearrangement links TRBV24-1 to TRBJ1-2; 7 bases line up with TRBD1. The junction had 17 bases not matched to a gene; V was cut back by 7 bases and J by 4 bases. This CDR3 is 17 amino acids long. The germline V gene encodes CDR1 KGHDR and CDR2 SFDVKD. CDR3 residues: CATSVYGTAGDSYGYTF. The CDR3 DNA reads TGTGCCACCAGCGTTTACGGGACAGCGGGGGATAGCTATGGCTACACCTTC.

The V and J genes are TRBV11-2 and TRBJ1-3, with 9 bases that match TRBD1. CDR1 SGHAT and CDR2 FQNNGV come from the germline V gene. The CDR3 extends over 19 amino acids. Unmatched junction bases numbered 16, after V lost 6 bases and J lost 1 base. Here the CDR3 reads CASSFTGGRRFESGNTIYF. The DNA of the CDR3 is TGTGCCAGCAGTTTCACAGGGGGCAGGAGGTTCGAGTCTGGAAACACCATATATTTT.